Listed here is a single T cell receptor beta chain. With 5 bases clipped from V and 13 bases from J, the junction kept 10 bases outside the gene matches. Germline V gene data show CDR1 as SEHNR and CDR2 as FQNEAQ (reference sequence). The CDR3 spans 13 residues. This entry belongs to a study of T-cell reconstitution after alpha-beta-depleted transplantation in children. During its preparation, the TCRbeta library received unique molecular identifiers. One entry per CDR3 protein results from TCRdb running MiXCR on the PCR reads. Among 330,000 or so distinct CDR3 sequences listed, about 9.3% were seen once.

The material sequenced was PBMCs from the stem cell graft donor, taken from the stem cell graft. The clonotype originates from a human donor who donated a stem cell graft to a child with acute lymphoblastic leukemia. The rearrangement links TRBV7-9 to TRBJ2-5, with 10 nucleotides matching TRBD1. As DNA, the CDR3 is TGTGCCAGCAGCGCAAGGACAGGGGGTCTTCTGTACTTC. Its protein is CASSARTGGLLYF. Supplemented by reference TRBV7-9 and TRBJ2-5, the full variable domain reads DTGVSQNPRHKITKRGQNVTFRCDPISEHNRLYWYRQTLGQGPEFLTYFQNEAQLEKSRLLSDRFSAERPKGSFSTLEIQRTEQGDSAMYLCASSARTGGLLYFGPGTRLLVL.